These 7 T cell receptor beta chains were sequenced from one sample in a study of blood T cell repertoires in COVID-19. Method: immunoSEQ multiplex PCR; TCRdb's copy keeps in-frame clones and lacks some. There are some 200,000 clones in the sample; approximately 86% occur only once, and 10% lies in the top ten. The sequenced material came from PBMCs or T cells enriched from blood (not recorded which). The receptors were sampled from a man between 18 and 29 years old with acute COVID-19.

The V gene is TRBV9, the J gene TRBJ2-1; a weak D match, TRBD2 (7 bases). This CDR3 region has 15 residues. Looked up from germline, CDR1 is SGDLS and CDR2 is YYNGEE. Trimming took off 0 bases at V and 5 bases at J, with 12 bases between the two ends. The CDR3 nucleotides read TGTGCCAGCAGCGTAGCCAAAGGGGGGGACAATGAGCAGTTCTTC. As protein: CASSVAKGGDNEQFF.

This rearrangement joins TRBV7-2 to TRBJ2-3; 7 bases line up with TRBD2. CDR1 and CDR2 from the germline V gene are SGHTA and FQGNSA. The CDR3 sequence is 17 residues long. Unmatched junction bases numbered 9, after V lost 1 base and J lost 2 bases. The CDR3 here is CASSLVAGSGITDTQYF. The CDR3 DNA follows: TGTGCCAGCAGCTTAGTAGCCGGGAGCGGGATCACAGATACGCAGTATTTT.

V and J are TRBV30 and TRBJ1-3, with D possibly matching TRBD1 (6 bases). This CDR3 has 19 residues. Germline V gene sequence: CDR1 GTSNPN, CDR2 SVGIG (reference sequence). With 2 bases removed from V and 0 bases from J, the gap between germline ends came to 23 bases. For the CDR3, the DNA is TGTGCCTGGAGTTCGGACAGCACTCATTTCCAGAGCTCTGGAAACACCATATATTTT. Amino acids: CAWSSDSTHFQSSGNTIYF.

The rearrangement uses TRBV29-1 and TRBJ2-1; 8 nucleotides align to TRBD1. CDR3 size: 14 residues. With V trimmed by 4 bases and J by 12 bases, 14 bases remained unmatched. The germline V gene has CDR1 SQVTM and CDR2 ANQGSEA. CDR3 in amino acids: CSVARTGLRSGQFF. The CDR3 DNA follows: TGCAGCGTTGCTAGGACAGGGCTCCGCTCGGGGCAGTTCTTC.

In this sample, this clone turned up once. This rearrangement joins TRBV19 to TRBJ2-2, with 11 nucleotides matching TRBD2. CDR3 size: 14 residues. J gave up 4 bases and V 7 bases, and 2 bases lay outside the gene matches. Germline lookup yields CDR1 LNHDA and CDR2 SQIVND (reference sequence). CDR3 loop: CASTLAGGTGELFF. The DNA for the CDR3 is TGTGCCAGTACCCTAGCGGGAGGCACCGGGGAGCTGTTTTTT. Complete variable domain (other parts from reference TRBV19 and TRBJ2-2): DGGITQSPKYLFRKEGQNVTLSCEQNLNHDAMYWYRQDPGQGLRLIYYSQIVNDFQKGDIAEGYSVSREKKESFPLTVTSAQKNPTAFYLCASTLAGGTGELFFGEGSRLTVL.

The V gene is TRBV19, the J gene TRBJ1-4; D remains ambiguous. Germline assignment: CDR1 LNHDA and CDR2 SQIVND (reference sequence). CDR3 length: 14 residues. V was pared by 2 bases and J by 12 bases, with 16 bases between. The chain's CDR3 is CASSIRSAFGELFF. The DNA of the CDR3 is TGTGCCAGTAGTATACGCAGCGCGTTCGGAGAACTGTTTTTT.

The CDR3 DNA follows: TGTGCCAGCAGTGACTCGATGGGGGCTGGCTACACCTTC. This translates into CASSDSMGAGYTF. This sequence joins TRBV6-4 and TRBJ1-2, with a weak D call TRBD1 (6 bases). Germline CDR1 and CDR2: MRHNA and SNTAGT. The ends were cut back, 0 bases at V and 7 bases at J, with 9 bases in the middle. The CDR3 totals 13 residues.